This T cell receptor beta chain comes out of a study of cytomegalovirus exposure and HLA in healthy donors. The length of the CDR3 is 14 residues. Germline V lookup: CDR1 SGHRS, CDR2 YFSETQ. V shed 1 base and J shed 5 bases, with 9 bases lying between them. Study findings and constraints: The number of N-insertions in an Asian-associated ancestry cluster was reportedly below the 666-donor mean in a later analysis. Cytomegalovirus-associated TCR beta chains were listed, numbering 150 to 200. Most TCR sequences were uncommon, yet certain public TCRs appeared in many donors.

The PCR made use of 60 Vbeta and 13 Jbeta primers. TCRdb's table, derived via immunoSEQ multiplex PCR, lists solely in-frame clones and lacks some. The profile shows about 95,000 clones, approximately 70% of them singletons. A note on this clone: The antigen is undetermined.

The origin of this receptor is a woman aged 50 to 60 in good health and CMV-seropositive. The sample comprised PBMCs. This chain uses TRBV5-1 with TRBJ1-4; D remains ambiguous. The DNA of the CDR3 is TGCGCCAGCAGCTTGCGAACAGCAAATGAAAAACTGTTTTTT. It yields the protein CASSLRTANEKLFF.